This entry describes one TCR beta chain. In the authors' methods: Reference gene primer amplification gave nucleated cell count estimates. Sequenced by immunoSEQ multiplex PCR; TCRdb stores in-frame clones only, minus some. V, J and clone size are those of that table, while D and trimming were read from the DNA. The sample comprises about 180,000 clones, just over 85% of which are singletons, and more than 7.5% rests with the top ten. These data belong to a study of blood T cell repertoires in COVID-19. The CDR3 spans 15 residues. Germline CDR1 reads SGHKS; CDR2 reads YYEKEE (reference sequence). J lost 3 bases, V lost 0 bases, and 2 bases had no gene match.

The specimen sequenced was peripheral blood. The V and J genes are TRBV5-5 and TRBJ1-1, with 10 bases lining up with TRBD1. The clonotype originates from a man aged 45-65 years with active or convalescent COVID-19. In DNA, the CDR3 is TGTGCCAGCAGCTTGGATGGACAGGGGGACACTGAAGCTTTCTTT. It encodes CASSLDGQGDTEAFF.